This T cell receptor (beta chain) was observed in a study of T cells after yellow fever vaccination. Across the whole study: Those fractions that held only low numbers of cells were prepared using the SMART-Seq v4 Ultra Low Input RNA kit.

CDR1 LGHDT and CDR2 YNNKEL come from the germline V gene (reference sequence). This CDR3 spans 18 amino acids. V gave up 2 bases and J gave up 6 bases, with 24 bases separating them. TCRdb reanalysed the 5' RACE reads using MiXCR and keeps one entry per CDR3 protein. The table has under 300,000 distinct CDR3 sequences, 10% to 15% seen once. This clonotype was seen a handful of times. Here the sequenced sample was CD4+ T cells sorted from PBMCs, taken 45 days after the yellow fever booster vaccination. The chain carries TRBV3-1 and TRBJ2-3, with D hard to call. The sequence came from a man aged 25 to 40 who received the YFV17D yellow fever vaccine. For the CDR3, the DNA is TGTGCCAGCAGCCAAAGCTCGATTGGGCTTACCAACGGTGATACGCAGTATTTT. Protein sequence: CASSQSSIGLTNGDTQYF.